Sequencing of this T cell receptor (beta chain) was carried out in a study of T cells in Graves' hyperthyroidism and ophthalmopathy. Turning to the study itself: Before treatment of any kind, peripheral blood was taken at initial diagnosis.

Germline CDR1 and CDR2: SGHTA and FQGTGA. V lost 5 bases to trimming and J lost 4 bases, with 11 bases between them. The CDR3 loop spans 14 amino acids. This clonotype was counted a few times. Template material for amplifying TCR beta CDR3 regions consisted of RNA transcripts. Primed by the HTBI set, a first-round RT-PCR was run on the TCR CDR3. One entry per CDR3 protein, called by TCRdb with MiXCR from the multiplex PCR reads. The table includes nearly 600,000 distinct CDR3 sequences, approximately 15% detected once. This receptor was obtained from a woman between 18 and 29 years old with Graves' ophthalmopathy. The V gene is TRBV7-3, the J gene TRBJ2-2; maybe TRBD1 (5 bases). Sequenced input: blood. CDR3 loop: CASSPDTGTGELFF. The DNA of the CDR3 is TGTGCCAGCAGCCCGGACACGGGCACCGGGGAGCTGTTTTTT.